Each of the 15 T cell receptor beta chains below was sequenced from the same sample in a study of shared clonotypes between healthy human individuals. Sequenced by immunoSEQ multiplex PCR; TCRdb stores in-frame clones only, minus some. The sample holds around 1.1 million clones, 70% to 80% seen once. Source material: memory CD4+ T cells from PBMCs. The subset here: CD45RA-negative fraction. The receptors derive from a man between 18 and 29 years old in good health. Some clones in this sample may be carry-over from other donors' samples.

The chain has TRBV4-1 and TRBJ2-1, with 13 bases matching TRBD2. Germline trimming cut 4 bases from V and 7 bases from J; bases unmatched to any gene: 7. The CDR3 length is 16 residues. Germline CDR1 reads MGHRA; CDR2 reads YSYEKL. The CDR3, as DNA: TGCGCCAGCAGCCCCGGCCGGACTAGCGGGAGAAATGAGCAGTTCTTC. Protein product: CASSPGRTSGRNEQFF.

The CDR3 loop reads CASSRDEYGYTF. In DNA, the CDR3 is TGCGCCAGCAGCCGGGACGAATATGGCTACACCTTC. The rearrangement joins TRBV5-1 to TRBJ1-2; D perhaps matches TRBD1 (5 bases). CDR3 length: 12 amino acids. Trimming took 4 bases from V and 5 from J, leaving 9 bases between them. CDR1 SGHRS and CDR2 YFSETQ come from the germline V gene.

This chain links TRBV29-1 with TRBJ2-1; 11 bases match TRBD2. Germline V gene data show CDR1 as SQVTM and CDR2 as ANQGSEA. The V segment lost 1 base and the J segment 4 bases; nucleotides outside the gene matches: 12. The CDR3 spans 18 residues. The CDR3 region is CSVEASGRTVGTYNEQFF. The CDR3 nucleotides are TGCAGCGTTGAAGCTAGCGGGAGGACCGTGGGCACTTACAATGAGCAGTTCTTC.

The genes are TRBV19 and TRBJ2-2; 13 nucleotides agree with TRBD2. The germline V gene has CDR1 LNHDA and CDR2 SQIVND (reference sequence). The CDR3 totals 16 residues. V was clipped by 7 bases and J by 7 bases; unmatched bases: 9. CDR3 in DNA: TGTGCCAGTATCCGGACTAGCGGGAGCCTTGGCGGGGAGCTGTTTTTT. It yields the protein CASIRTSGSLGGELFF.

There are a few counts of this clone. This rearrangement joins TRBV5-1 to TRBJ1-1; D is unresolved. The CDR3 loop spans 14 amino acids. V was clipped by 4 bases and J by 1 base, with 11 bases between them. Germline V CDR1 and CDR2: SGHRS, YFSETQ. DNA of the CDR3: TGCGCCAGCAGCCCGGGAACATGGAACACTGAAGCTTTCTTT. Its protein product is CASSPGTWNTEAFF.

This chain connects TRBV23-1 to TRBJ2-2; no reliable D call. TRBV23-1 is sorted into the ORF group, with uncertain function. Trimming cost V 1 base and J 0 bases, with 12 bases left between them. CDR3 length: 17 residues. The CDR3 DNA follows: TGCGCCAGCAGTCAATTGATAGAACAGCCGAACACCGGGGAGCTGTTTTTT. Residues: CASSQLIEQPNTGELFF.

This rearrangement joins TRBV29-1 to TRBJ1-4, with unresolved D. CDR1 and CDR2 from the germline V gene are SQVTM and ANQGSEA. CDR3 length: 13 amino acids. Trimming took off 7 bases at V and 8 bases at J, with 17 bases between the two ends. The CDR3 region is CSAYIEAGEKLFF. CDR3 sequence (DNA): TGCAGCGCCTACATTGAAGCCGGGGAAAAACTGTTTTTT. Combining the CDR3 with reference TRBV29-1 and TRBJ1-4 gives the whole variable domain SAVISQKPSRDICQRGTSLTIQCQVDSQVTMMFWYRQQPGQSLTLIATANQGSEATYESGFVIDKFPISRPNLTFSTLTVSNMSPEDSSIYLCSAYIEAGEKLFFGSGTQLSVL.

CDR3 DNA: TGTGCCAGCAGCCGGGGGGATAGCAATCAGCCCCAGCATTTT. This encodes CASSRGDSNQPQHF. This chain connects TRBV5-5 to TRBJ1-5, with D possibly TRBD1 on 5 matching bases. The CDR3 consists of 14 residues. Trimming stripped 4 bases from V and 0 bases from J, with 8 bases between. CDR1 is SGHKS and CDR2 is YYEKEE in the germline V gene (reference sequence). The full variable domain, rest sourced from reference TRBV5-5 and TRBJ1-5, is DAGVTQSPTHLIKTRGQQVTLRCSPISGHKSVSWYQQVLGQGPQFIFQYYEKEERGRGNFPDRFSARQFPNYSSELNVNALLLGDSALYLCASSRGDSNQPQHFGDGTRLSIL.

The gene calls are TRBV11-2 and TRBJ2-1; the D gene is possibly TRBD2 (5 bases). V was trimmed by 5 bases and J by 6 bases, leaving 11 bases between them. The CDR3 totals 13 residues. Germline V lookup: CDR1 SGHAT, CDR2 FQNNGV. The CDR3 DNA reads TGTGCCAGCAGCCTCACTCGGGGCAATGAGCAGTTCTTC. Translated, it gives CASSLTRGNEQFF.

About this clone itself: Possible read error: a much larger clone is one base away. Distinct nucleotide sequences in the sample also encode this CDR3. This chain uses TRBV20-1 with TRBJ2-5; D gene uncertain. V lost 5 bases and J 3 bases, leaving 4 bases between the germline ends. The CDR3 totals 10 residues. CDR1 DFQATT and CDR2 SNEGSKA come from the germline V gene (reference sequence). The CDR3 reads CSAGKETQYF. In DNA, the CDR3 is TGCAGTGCTGGAAAAGAGACCCAGTACTTC.

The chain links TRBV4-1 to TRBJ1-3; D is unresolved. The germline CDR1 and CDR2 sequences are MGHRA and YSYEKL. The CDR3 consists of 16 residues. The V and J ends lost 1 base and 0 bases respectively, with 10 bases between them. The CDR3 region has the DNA TGCGCCAGCAGCCAAGTGACGTCGAACTCTGGAAACACCATATATTTT. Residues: CASSQVTSNSGNTIYF.

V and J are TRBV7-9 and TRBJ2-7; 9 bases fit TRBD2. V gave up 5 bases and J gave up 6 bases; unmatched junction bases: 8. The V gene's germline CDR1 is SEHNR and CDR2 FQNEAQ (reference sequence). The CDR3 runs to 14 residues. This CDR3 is CASSRSGGSPEQYF. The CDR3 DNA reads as TGTGCCAGCAGCCGTAGCGGGGGCTCCCCCGAGCAGTACTTC.

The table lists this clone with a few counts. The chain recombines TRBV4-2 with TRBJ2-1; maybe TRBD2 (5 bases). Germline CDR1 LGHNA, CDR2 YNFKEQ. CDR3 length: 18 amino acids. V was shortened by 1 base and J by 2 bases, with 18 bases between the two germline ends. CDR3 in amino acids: CASSQAGSQRPTYNEQFF. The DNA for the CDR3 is TGTGCCAGCAGCCAAGCGGGGAGTCAGCGGCCGACCTACAATGAGCAGTTCTTC.

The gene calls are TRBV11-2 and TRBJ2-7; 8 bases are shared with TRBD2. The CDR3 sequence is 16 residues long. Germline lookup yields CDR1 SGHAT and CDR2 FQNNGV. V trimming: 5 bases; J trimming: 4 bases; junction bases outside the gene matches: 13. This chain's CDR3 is CASSGLTGRAWYEQYF. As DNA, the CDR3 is TGTGCCAGCAGCGGACTCACCGGGAGGGCCTGGTACGAGCAGTACTTC.

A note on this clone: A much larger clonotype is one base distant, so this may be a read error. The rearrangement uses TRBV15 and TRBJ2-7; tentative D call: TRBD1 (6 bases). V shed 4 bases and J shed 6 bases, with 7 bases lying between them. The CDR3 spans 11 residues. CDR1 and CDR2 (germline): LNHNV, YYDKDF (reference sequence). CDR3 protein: CATSTGVEQYF. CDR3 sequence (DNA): TGTGCCACCAGCACAGGGGTCGAGCAGTACTTC.